The clone carrying this T cell receptor (beta chain) has ten or more counts. Its antigen is undetermined. This specimen belongs to a study of T cells after yellow fever vaccination. Overall study findings and caveats: Clones from primary vaccination mostly reappeared after the booster (around 96% CD4, about 88% CD8).

Per the germline V gene, CDR1 is ENHRY and CDR2 is SYGVKD. V was pared by 8 bases and J by 7 bases, with 10 bases of the junction left unmatched. This CDR3 has 13 residues. TCRdb itself ran the 5' RACE reads through MiXCR, one entry per CDR3 protein. Of fewer than 450,000 distinct CDR3 sequences listed, approximately 10% are singletons. This material consisted of PBMCs, taken on the day of the first yellow fever vaccination. The chain recombines TRBV10-3 with TRBJ2-7; 8 bases are a match to TRBD1. The sequence was obtained from a man aged 18 to 29 who received the YFV17D yellow fever vaccine. The CDR3 region has the DNA TGTGCCATCGGGGGGACAGGCCCTTCTGAGCAGTACTTC. Translated, it gives CAIGGTGPSEQYF.